This T cell receptor (beta chain) appears in the sequencing data of a study of T cell changes during pregnancy in multiple sclerosis. Sequencing was performed with immunoSEQ multiplex PCR; in TCRdb, only in-frame clones are kept and a portion is missing. The table lists some 64,000 clones, roughly nine tenths of them singletons. CDR3 length: 16 residues. With 0 bases removed from V and 0 bases from J, the gap between germline ends came to 6 bases. From germline, CDR1 is MGHRA and CDR2 YSYEKL. The sequence came from a female donor with multiple sclerosis, enrolled in a pregnancy study. The J gene is TRBJ2-6, the V gene TRBV4-1, with D perhaps matching TRBD1 (5 bases). This specimen was peripheral blood, taken after pregnancy. The CDR3 protein is CASSQDQGSGANVLTF. CDR3 in DNA: TGCGCCAGCAGCCAAGATCAGGGCTCTGGGGCCAACGTCCTGACTTTC.